This T cell receptor (beta chain) was identified during a study of shared clonotypes between healthy human individuals (dated by TCRdb to 2018 to 2021). Background for the entire study: A few men and a couple of women, aged 18 to 49 years, made up the cohort. For each donor, CD4 naive and CD4 memory were each given three plates, CD8 naive was given two plates, and CD8 memory was given one plate. The study deeply sequenced blood TCR repertoires of several healthy adults to estimate repertoire size and the extent of clonotype sharing between individuals. To increase sequencing depth and limit assay-specific biases, different laboratories used diverse techniques to prepare libraries and sequence TCR repertoires. Leukapheresis yielded between about 0.9 and 10 billion PBMCs per donor. Summary of the overall study and its limitations: Sampling was restricted to blood, and TCR repertoires in tissue are likely to differ from TCR repertoires in blood. The genetic and exposure-history diversity represented was limited by the small number of donors. Pairwise subsampling led to the expectation that sequencing depth would affect the degree of clonotype sharing among donors. Even with the large sequencing depth, rarefaction of the sorted-subset datasets indicated that sequencing was incomplete. When a few donors were compared, the shared fraction of clonotypes was around 4.6% for naive CD4, around 4% for naive CD8, about 2.5% for memory CD4, and 0.4% for memory CD8. Estimated clonotype richness was generally larger for naive than for memory subsets. Higher generation probabilities were observed for clonotypes shared by all four sorted-subset donors than for non-shared clonotypes.

In regard to this clone: Its antigen is still unknown. No base quality values were provided; no much bigger clone lies one nucleotide off.

Donors were healthy HIV-negative adults with no recently reported acute infections or vaccinations. Every donor was a Caucasian adult living in Nashville, Tennessee, USA. CD4+ T cells were enriched by magnetic negative selection; naive cells were then positively selected on CD45RA, and the negative fraction formed the memory subset. Blood was obtained by leukapheresis, after which PBMCs were separated by Ficoll-Histopaque density gradient centrifugation and cryopreserved in liquid nitrogen vapor phase. Analytical flow cytometry was used to check the purity and quantity of every magnetically sorted T cell population. Genomic DNA was isolated from every sorted fraction and measured by UV absorbance on a Nanodrop 2000c. TCR CDR3 regions were amplified from genomic DNA by multiplex PCR using the deep immunoSEQ assay. Genomic DNA extracted from each cell subset was distributed evenly over all wells of several immunoSEQ 96-well plates, and each plate served as one replicate. For sorted subsets, roughly 190 ng of genomic DNA, equivalent to some 30,000 T cell genomes, went into each replicate PCR. Purified libraries were quantified with a Qubit 3.0 fluorometer, sized on a Bioanalyzer 2100, and re-quantified with the KAPA Library Quantification kit. A separate single-read 150-cycle Illumina NextSeq 550 flow cell was used to sequence each immunoSEQ 96-well plate. In the authors' own workflow: The immunoSEQ output contained only junctional sequences without quality scores, so filtering could not match that applied to full-length reads. Sequences were annotated with PyIR, a Python wrapper for IgBLAST v1.9, and V/J genes and CDR3 were assigned using IMGT germline references. Reads were filtered out if the reads had weak V/J assignments (E-value above 1e-6), no CDR3, stop codons, out-of-frame junctions, or ambiguous translated residues. V3J clonotypes were defined by identical inferred V gene, J gene, and CDR3 amino acid sequence. To compute the percentage overlap between repertoires, the number of shared unique clonotypes was divided by the size of the smaller repertoire. Three approaches were used to assess repertoire richness: RTK rarefaction, the Chao1 estimator, and Recon v2.1 estimates of unobserved clonotypes. Generation probabilities were computed with OLGA for all TCRbeta clonotypes obtained by the gDNA method from a few donors. This is the immuneACCESS table as TCRdb keeps it, with only in-frame sequences that have V and J called. A part of the clones is gone; compared with another copy, unresolved V genes explain less than half, and the rest is unexplained. The V and J calls and clone size were taken over from that table, and D and trimming were inferred from the DNA. This sample holds 2 million to 2.5 million clones; approximately 95% were observed only once. The ten largest clones represent 0.13% of the sample.

CDR1 and CDR2 are drawn from the germline V gene: SGHDT, YYEEEE. Trimming accounts for 4 bases at V and 3 bases at J, while the number of junction bases matched to no gene is 8. The CDR3 runs 15 amino acids, cysteine and phenylalanine included. The only DNA kept is the CDR3, 45 bases in frame from the first base. The TCR originated in a young man in good health. The sample was naive CD4+ T cells sorted from blood. Interpreted using the paper, the cell subset or site label stands for: CD45RA+ positively selected. This chain is built from TRBV5-6 and TRBJ2-5; 8 bases in the junction line up with TRBD1. The DNA reads as follows: TGTGCCAGCAGCCGCGACAGGGGACAAAAAGAGACCCAGTACTTC. It encodes CASSRDRGQKETQYF.